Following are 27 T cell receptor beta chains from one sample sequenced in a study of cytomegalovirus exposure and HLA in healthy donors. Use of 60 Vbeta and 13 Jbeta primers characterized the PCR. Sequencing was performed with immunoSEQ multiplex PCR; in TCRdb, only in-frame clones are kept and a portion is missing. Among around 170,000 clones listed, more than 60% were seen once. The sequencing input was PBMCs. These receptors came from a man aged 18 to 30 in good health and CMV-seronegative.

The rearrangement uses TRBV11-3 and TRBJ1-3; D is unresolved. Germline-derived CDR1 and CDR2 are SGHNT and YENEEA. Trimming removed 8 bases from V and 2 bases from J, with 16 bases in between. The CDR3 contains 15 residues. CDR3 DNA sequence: TGTGCCAGCGGTTTGGACGGGAAAACTGGAAACACCATATATTTT. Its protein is CASGLDGKTGNTIYF.

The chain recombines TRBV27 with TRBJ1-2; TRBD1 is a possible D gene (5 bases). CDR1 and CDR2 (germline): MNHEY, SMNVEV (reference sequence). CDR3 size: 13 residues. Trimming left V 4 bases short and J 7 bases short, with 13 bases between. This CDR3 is CASSWNSGAGYTF. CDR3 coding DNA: TGTGCCAGCAGTTGGAACAGTGGGGCTGGCTACACCTTC.

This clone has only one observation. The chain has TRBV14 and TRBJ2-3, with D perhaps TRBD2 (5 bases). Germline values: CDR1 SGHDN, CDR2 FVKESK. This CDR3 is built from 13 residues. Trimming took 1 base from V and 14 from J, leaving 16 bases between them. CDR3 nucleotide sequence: TGTGCCAGCAGCCAAGCGGGGAATAGTCCTCGGTATTTT. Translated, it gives CASSQAGNSPRYF.

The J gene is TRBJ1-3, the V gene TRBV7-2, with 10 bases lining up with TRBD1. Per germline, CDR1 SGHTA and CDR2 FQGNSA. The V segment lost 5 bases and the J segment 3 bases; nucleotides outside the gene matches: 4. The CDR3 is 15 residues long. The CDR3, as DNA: TGTGCCAGCAGCCCGACAGGGGGCCGTGGAAACACCATATATTTT. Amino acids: CASSPTGGRGNTIYF.

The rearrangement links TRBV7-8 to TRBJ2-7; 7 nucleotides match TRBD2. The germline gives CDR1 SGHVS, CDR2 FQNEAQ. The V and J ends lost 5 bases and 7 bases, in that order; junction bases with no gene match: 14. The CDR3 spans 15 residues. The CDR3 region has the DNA TGTGCCAGCAGCCGAAGGGAGGGTGGGAATCAGGAGCAGTACTTC. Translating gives CASSRREGGNQEQYF.

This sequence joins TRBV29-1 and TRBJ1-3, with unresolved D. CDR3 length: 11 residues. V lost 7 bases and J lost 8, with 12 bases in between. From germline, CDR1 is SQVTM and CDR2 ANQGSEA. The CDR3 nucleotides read TGCAGCGGCTGGTTTCAGGACACCATATATTTT. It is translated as CSGWFQDTIYF. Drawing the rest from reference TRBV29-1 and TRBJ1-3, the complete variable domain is SAVISQKPSRDICQRGTSLTIQCQVDSQVTMMFWYRQQPGQSLTLIATANQGSEATYESGFVIDKFPISRPNLTFSTLTVSNMSPEDSSIYLCSGWFQDTIYFGEGSWLTVV.

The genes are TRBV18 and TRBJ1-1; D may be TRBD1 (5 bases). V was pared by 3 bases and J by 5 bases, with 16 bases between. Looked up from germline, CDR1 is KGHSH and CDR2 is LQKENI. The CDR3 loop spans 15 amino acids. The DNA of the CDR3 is TGTGCCAGCTCACCCCGGGAGGGGTCGAGGACTGAAGCTTTCTTT. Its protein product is CASSPREGSRTEAFF.

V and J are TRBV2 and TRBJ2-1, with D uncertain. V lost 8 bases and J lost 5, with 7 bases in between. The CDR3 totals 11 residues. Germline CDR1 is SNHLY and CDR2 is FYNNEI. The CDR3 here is CASDSHNEQFF. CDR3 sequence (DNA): TGTGCCAGCGACTCTCACAATGAGCAGTTCTTC.

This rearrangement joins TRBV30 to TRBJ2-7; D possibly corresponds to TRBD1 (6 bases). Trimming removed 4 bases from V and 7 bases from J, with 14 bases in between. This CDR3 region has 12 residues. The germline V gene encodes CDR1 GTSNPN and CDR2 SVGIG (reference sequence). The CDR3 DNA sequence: TGTGCCTGGATACAGGGTACCCGGGAGCAGTACTTC. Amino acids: CAWIQGTREQYF.

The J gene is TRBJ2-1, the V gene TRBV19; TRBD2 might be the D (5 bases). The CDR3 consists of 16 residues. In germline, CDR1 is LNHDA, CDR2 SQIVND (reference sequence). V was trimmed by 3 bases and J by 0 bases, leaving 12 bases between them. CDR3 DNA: TGTGCCAGTAGTATTATCGCAGGAGGCTCCTACAATGAGCAGTTCTTC. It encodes CASSIIAGGSYNEQFF.

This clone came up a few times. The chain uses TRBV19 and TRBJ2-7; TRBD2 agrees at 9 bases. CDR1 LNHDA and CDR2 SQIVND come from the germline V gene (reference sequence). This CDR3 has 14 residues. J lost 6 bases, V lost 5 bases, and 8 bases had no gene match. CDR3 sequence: CASSPQRGAIEQYF. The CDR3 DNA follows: TGTGCCAGTAGTCCCCAGCGGGGGGCCATCGAGCAGTACTTC.

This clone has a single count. The CDR3 bases are TGTGCCAGCAGCTTCCTACAGGGTAACACTGAAGCTTTCTTT. Translated, it gives CASSFLQGNTEAFF. The chain recombines TRBV7-8 with TRBJ1-1; D is perhaps TRBD1 (6 bases). The germline V gene encodes CDR1 SGHVS and CDR2 FQNEAQ. V lost 3 bases and J lost 2, with 10 bases in between. CDR3 length: 14 residues.

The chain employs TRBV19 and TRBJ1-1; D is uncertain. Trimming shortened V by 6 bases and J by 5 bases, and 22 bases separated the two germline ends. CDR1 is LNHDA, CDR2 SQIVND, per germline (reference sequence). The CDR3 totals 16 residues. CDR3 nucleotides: TGTGCCAGTAGCCACCTGGCAGCAGGTCGGAGGACTGAAGCTTTCTTT. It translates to CASSHLAAGRRTEAFF.

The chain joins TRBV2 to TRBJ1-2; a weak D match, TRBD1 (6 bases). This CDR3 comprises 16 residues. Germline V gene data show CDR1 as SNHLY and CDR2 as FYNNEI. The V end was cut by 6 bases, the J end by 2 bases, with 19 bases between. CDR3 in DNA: TGTGCCAGCAGCCGGGACACTGGAGTTCGGAACTATGGCTACACCTTC. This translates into CASSRDTGVRNYGYTF. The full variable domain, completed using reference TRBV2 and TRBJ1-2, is EPEVTQTPSHQVTQMGQEVILRCVPISNHLYFYWYRQILGQKVEFLVSFYNNEISEKSEIFDDQFSVERPDGSNFTLKIRSTKLEDSAMYFCASSRDTGVRNYGYTFGSGTRLTVV.

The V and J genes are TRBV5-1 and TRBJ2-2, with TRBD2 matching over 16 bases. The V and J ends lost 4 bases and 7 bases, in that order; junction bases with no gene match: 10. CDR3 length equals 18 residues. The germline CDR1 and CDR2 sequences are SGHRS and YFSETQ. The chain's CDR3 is CASSSPGTSGGAGGELFF. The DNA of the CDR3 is TGCGCCAGCAGCAGTCCCGGGACTAGCGGGGGGGCCGGCGGGGAGCTGTTTTTT. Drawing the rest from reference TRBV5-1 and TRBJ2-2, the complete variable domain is KAGVTQTPRYLIKTRGQQVTLSCSPISGHRSVSWYQQTPGQGLQFLFEYFSETQRNKGNFPGRFSGRQFSNSRSEMNVSTLELGDSALYLCASSSPGTSGGAGGELFFGEGSRLTVL.

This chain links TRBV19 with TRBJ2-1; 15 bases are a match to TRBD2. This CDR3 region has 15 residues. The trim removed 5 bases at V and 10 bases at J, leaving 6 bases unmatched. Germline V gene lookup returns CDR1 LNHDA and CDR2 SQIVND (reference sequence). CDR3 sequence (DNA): TGTGCCAGTAGTCCGTGGACTAGCGGGAGGGCCGAGCAGTTCTTC. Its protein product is CASSPWTSGRAEQFF.

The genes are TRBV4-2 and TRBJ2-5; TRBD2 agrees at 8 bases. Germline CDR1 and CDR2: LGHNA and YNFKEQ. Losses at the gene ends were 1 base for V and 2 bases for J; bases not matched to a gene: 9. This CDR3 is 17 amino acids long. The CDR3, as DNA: TGTGCCAGCAGCCAAGTGGTGAGCGGGGGTATGCAAGAGACCCAGTACTTC. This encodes CASSQVVSGGMQETQYF.

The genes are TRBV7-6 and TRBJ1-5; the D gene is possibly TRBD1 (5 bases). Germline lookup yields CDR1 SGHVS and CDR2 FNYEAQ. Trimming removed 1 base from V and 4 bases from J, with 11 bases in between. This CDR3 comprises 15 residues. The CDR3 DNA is TGTGCCAGCAGCTTAGAGGCAGGGAGGAATCAGCCCCAGCATTTT. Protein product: CASSLEAGRNQPQHF. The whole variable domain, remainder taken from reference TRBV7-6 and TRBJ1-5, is GAGVSQSPRYKVTKRGQDVALRCDPISGHVSLYWYRQALGQGPEFLTYFNYEAQQDKSGLPNDRFSAERPEGSISTLTIQRTEQRDSAMYRCASSLEAGRNQPQHFGDGTRLSIL.

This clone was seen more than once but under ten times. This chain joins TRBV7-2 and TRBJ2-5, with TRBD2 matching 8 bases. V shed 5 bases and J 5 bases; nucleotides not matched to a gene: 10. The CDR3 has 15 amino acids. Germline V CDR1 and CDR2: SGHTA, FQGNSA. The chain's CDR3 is CASSGGGLAEETQYF. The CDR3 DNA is TGTGCCAGCAGCGGAGGAGGACTAGCCGAGGAGACCCAGTACTTC.

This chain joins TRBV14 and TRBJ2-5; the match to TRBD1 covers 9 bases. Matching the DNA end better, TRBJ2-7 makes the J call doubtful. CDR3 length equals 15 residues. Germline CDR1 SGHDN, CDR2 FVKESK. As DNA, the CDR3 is TGTGCCAGCAGCCTCGGACAGGGGAGCTCCTACGAGCAGTACTTC. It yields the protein CASSLGQGSSYEQYF.

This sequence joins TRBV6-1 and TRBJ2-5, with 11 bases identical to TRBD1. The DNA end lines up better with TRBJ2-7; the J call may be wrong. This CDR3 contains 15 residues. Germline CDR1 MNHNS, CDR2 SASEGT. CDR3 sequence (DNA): TGTGCCAGTCAACGGGACAGGGGGACTCCCTACGAGCAGTACTTC. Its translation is CASQRDRGTPYEQYF.

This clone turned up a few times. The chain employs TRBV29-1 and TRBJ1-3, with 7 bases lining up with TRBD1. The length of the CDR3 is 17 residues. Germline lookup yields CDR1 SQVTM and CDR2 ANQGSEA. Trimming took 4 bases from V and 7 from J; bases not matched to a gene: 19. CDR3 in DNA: TGCAGCGTTGGCGGGGTTGACAGGGCCGTTTTCGGGAACACCATATATTTT. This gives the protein CSVGGVDRAVFGNTIYF.

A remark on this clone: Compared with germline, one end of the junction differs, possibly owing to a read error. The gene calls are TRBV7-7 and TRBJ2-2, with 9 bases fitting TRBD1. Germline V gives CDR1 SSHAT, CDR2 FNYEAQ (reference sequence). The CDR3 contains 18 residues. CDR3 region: CASSFLPLTGGVAGELFF. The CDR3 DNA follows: TGTGCTAGCAGCTTTTTACCCTTAACAGGGGGCGTCGCCGGGGAGCTGTTTTTT.

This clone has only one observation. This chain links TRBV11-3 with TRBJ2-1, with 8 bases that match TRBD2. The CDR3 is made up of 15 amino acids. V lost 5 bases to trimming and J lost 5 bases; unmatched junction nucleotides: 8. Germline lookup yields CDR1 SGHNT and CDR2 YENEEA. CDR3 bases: TGTGCCAGCAGCAGGTCGGGGGGGCGGAACAATGAGCAGTTCTTC. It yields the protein CASSRSGGRNNEQFF.

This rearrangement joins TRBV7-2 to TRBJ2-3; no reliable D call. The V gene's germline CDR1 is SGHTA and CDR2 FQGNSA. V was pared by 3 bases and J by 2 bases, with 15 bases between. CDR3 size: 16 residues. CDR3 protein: CASSFGNRPYTDTQYF. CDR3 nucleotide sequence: TGTGCCAGCAGCTTCGGTAACAGACCTTACACAGATACGCAGTATTTT.

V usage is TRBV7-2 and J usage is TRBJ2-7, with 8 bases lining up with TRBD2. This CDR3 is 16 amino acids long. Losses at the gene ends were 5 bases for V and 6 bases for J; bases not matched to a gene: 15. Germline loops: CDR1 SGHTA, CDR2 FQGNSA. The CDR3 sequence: CASSLSRGGRLGEQYF. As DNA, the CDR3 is TGTGCCAGCAGCCTATCTCGGGGCGGGAGGTTGGGCGAGCAGTACTTC.

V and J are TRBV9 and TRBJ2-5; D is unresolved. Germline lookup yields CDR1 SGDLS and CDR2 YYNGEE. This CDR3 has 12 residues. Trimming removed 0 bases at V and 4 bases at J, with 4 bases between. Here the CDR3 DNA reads TGTGCCAGCAGCGTAGGCGGAGAGACCCAGTACTTC. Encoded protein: CASSVGGETQYF.